This T cell receptor (beta chain) was sequenced for a study of CD8+ T cells in alopecia areata. Study details: Scoring of severity for treated patients was based on percentage of affected scalp area. Study-level results: Scalp sample data also include resident alphabeta T cells from normal skin. Patients showed less clear TCR sequence sharing than mice, possibly partly because of HLA diversity.

Documented treatment: oral pan-JAK inhibitor, 5-10 mg twice daily. It was from PBMCs that CD4+ and CD8+ T cells were sorted. RNA, once extracted, was reverse transcribed into cDNA for use as the sequencing template. Assay used: immunoSEQ multiplex PCR; TCRdb lists only in-frame clones, some missing. In the table there are approximately 170,000 clones, around 60% of which are singletons. The CDR3 length is 14 residues. Germline-derived CDR1 and CDR2 are SQVTM and ANQGSEA. V dropped 0 bases and J dropped 5 bases, with 13 bases sitting between them. Remarks on this clone: The antigen is undetermined.

The TCR comes from a human donor with alopecia areata. The chain joins TRBV29-1 to TRBJ2-5; D unclear. The sample consisted of CD4+ T cells sorted from blood, taken at week 4, from a patient treated with tofacitinib. The CDR3 sequence is CSVEDPRAVETQYF. The CDR3 coding sequence is TGCAGCGTTGAAGATCCAAGGGCGGTTGAGACCCAGTACTTC.